This paragraph reports one T cell receptor beta chain. Its antigen is as yet unknown. Germline values: CDR1 SGHNT, CDR2 YENEEA. Between the trimmed V and J ends, which lost 3 bases and 4 bases, there was a span of 9 bases. This CDR3 contains 13 residues. Generated by immunoSEQ multiplex PCR, the TCRdb table keeps only in-frame clones and is missing some. The table includes some 11,000 clones, roughly 81% detected once. Separate sequencing covered autoproliferating (CFSE-dim) and non-proliferating (CFSE-high) T cells from stimulus-free culture. Pooled replicate wells came from 5x10^7 CFSE-labeled PBMCs cultured less than eight days without stimulus. Without exogenous stimuli, roughly 0.49 uM CFSE-labeled PBMCs were cultured serum-free. This sample is drawn from a study of memory B cells and T cells in multiple sclerosis. Study outcomes and limitations: Clone-set sizes differed between compartments, so shared clonotype counts needed normalization.

The rearrangement joins TRBV11-3 to TRBJ2-5, with D possibly being TRBD1 (6 bases). The clonotype comes from a human donor with multiple sclerosis. Input material: PBMCs from blood kept in culture. The CDR3 nucleotides read TGTGCCAGCAGCTTTGGACAGCGAGAGACCCAGTACTTC. As protein: CASSFGQRETQYF.